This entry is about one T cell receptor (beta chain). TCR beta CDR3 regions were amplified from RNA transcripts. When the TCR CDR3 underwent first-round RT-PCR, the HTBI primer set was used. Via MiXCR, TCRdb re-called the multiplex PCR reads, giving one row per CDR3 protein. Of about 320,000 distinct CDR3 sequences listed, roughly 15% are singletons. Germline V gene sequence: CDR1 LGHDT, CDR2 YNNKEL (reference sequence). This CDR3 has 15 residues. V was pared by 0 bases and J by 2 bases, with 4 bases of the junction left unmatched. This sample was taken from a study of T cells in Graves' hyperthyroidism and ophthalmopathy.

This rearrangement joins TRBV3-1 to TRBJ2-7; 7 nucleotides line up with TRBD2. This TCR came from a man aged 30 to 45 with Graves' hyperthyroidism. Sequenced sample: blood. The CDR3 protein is CASSQDVREAYEQYF. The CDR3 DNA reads TGTGCCAGCAGCCAAGACGTCCGGGAGGCCTACGAGCAGTACTTC.